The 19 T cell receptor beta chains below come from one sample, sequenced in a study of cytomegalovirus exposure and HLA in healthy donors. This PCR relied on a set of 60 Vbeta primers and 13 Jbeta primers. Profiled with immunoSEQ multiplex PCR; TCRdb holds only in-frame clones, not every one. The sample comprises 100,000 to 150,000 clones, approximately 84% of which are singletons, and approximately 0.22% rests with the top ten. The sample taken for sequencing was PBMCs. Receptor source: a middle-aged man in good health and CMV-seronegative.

The CDR3 nucleotides are TGCGCCAGCAGGAAGGAGGGGGCAAACACTGAAGCTTTCTTT. This encodes CASRKEGANTEAFF. This chain uses TRBV5-1 with TRBJ1-1; TRBD1 matches 7 bases. This CDR3 contains 14 residues. V lost 5 bases to trimming and J lost 2 bases; unmatched junction nucleotides: 6. From germline, CDR1 is SGHRS and CDR2 YFSETQ. The full variable domain, in which reference TRBV5-1 and TRBJ1-1 provide the parts outside the CDR3, is KAGVTQTPRYLIKTRGQQVTLSCSPISGHRSVSWYQQTPGQGLQFLFEYFSETQRNKGNFPGRFSGRQFSNSRSEMNVSTLELGDSALYLCASRKEGANTEAFFGQGTRLTVV.

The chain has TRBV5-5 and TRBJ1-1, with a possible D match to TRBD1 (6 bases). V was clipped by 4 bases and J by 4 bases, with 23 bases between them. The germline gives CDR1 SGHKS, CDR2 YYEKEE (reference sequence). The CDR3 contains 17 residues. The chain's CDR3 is CASSRYRVVVETTEAFF. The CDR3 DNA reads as TGTGCCAGCAGCCGTTACAGGGTAGTTGTTGAGACCACTGAAGCTTTCTTT. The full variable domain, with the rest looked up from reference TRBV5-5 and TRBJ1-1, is DAGVTQSPTHLIKTRGQQVTLRCSPISGHKSVSWYQQVLGQGPQFIFQYYEKEERGRGNFPDRFSARQFPNYSSELNVNALLLGDSALYLCASSRYRVVVETTEAFFGQGTRLTVV.

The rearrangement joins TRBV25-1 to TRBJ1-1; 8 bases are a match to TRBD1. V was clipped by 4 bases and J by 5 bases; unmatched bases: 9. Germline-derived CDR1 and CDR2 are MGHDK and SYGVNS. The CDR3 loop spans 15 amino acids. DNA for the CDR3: TGTGCCAGCAGTGGGCAGGGGGCGTCCATAACTGAAGCTTTCTTT. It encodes CASSGQGASITEAFF.

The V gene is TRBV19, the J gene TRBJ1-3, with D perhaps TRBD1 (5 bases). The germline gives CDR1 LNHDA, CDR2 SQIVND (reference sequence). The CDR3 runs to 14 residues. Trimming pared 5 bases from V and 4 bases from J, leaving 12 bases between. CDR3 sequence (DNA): TGTGCCAGTAGTTCGGGACTTTACGGAAACACCATATATTTT. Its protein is CASSSGLYGNTIYF.

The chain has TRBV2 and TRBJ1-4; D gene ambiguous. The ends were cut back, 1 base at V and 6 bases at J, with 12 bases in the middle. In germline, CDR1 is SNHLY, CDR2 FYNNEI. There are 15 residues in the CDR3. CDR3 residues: CASSEESGSYEKLFF. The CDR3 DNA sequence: TGTGCCAGCAGTGAAGAGTCGGGATCATATGAAAAACTGTTTTTT.

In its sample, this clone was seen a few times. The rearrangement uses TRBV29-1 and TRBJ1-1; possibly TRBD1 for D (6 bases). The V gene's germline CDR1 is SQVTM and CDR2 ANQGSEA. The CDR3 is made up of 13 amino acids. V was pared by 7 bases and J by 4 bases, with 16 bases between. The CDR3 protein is CSAKDSQSTEAFF. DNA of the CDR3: TGCAGCGCAAAGGACAGTCAGAGCACTGAAGCTTTCTTT.

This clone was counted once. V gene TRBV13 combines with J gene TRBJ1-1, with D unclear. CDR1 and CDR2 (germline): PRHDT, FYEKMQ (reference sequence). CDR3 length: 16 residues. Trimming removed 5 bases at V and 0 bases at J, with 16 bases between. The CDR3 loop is CASSASQIRVNTEAFF. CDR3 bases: TGTGCCAGCAGCGCCAGTCAGATACGGGTGAACACTGAAGCTTTCTTT.

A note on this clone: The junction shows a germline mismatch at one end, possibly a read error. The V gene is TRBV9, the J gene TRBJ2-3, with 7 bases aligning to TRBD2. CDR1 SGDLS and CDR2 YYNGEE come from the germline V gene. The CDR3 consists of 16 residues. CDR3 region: CARSVSAGVGTDTQYF. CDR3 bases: TGTGCCCGCAGCGTATCGGCGGGAGTGGGGACAGATACGCAGTATTTT.

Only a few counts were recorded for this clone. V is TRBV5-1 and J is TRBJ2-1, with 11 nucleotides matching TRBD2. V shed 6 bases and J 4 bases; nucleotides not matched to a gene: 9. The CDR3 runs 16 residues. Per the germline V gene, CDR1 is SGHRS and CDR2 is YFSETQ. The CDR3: CASTQVRTSGYNEQFF. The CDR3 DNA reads TGCGCCAGCACTCAGGTCAGGACTAGCGGGTACAATGAGCAGTTCTTC.

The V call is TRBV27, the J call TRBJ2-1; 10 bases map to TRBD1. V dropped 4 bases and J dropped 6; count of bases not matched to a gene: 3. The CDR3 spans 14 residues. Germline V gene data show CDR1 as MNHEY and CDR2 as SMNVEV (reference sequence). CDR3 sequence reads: CASSSDRGLNEQFF. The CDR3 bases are TGTGCCAGCAGTTCCGACAGGGGGCTCAATGAGCAGTTCTTC.

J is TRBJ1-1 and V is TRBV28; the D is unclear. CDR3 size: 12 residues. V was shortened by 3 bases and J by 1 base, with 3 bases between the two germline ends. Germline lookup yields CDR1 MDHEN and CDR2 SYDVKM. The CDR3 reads CASSLANTEAFF. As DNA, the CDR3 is TGTGCCAGCAGTTTGGCGAACACTGAAGCTTTCTTT.

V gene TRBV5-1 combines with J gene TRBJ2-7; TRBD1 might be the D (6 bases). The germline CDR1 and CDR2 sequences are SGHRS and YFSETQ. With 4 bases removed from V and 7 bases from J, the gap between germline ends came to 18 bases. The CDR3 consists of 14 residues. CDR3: CASSRRDTLGEQYF. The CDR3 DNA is TGCGCCAGCAGCCGCCGGGACACCCTCGGAGAGCAGTACTTC.

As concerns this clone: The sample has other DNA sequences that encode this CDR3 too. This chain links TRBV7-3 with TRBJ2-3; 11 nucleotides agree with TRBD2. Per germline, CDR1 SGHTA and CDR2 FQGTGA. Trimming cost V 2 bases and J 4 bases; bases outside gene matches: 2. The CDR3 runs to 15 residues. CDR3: CASSLLAGGADTQYF. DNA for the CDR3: TGTGCCAGCAGCTTATTAGCGGGAGGGGCAGATACGCAGTATTTT.

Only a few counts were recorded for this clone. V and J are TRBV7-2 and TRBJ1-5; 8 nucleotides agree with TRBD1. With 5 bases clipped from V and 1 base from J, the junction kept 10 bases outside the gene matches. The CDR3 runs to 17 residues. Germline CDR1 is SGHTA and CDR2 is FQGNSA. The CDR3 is CASSAAGGAGSNQPQHF. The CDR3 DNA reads TGTGCCAGCAGCGCGGCAGGGGGCGCAGGAAGCAATCAGCCCCAGCATTTT.

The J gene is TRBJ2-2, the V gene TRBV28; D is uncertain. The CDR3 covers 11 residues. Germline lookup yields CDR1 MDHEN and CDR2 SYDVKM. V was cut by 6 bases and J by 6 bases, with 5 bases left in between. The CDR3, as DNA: TGTGCCAGCAGCGTCCCCGGGGAGCTGTTTTTT. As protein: CASSVPGELFF.

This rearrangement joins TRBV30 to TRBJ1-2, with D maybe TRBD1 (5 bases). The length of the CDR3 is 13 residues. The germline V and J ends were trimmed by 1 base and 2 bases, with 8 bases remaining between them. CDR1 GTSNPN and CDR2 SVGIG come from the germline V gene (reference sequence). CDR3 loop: CAWSGQGNYGYTF. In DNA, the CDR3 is TGTGCCTGGAGTGGGCAGGGAAACTATGGCTACACCTTC.

CDR3 amino acids: CASSLRQNTEAFF. The CDR3 bases are TGTGCCAGCAGCTTAAGACAAAACACTGAAGCTTTCTTT. V gene TRBV7-8 combines with J gene TRBJ1-1; no clear D. The ends were cut back, 2 bases at V and 2 bases at J, with 6 bases in the middle. In germline, CDR1 is SGHVS, CDR2 FQNEAQ. The CDR3 contains 13 residues.

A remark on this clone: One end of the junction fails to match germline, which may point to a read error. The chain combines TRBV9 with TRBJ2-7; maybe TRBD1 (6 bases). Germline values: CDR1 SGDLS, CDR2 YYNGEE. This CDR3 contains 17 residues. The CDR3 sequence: CTSSTESSGAPSYEQYF. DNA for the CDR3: TGTACCAGCAGCACAGAATCTTCAGGGGCCCCGTCCTACGAGCAGTACTTC.

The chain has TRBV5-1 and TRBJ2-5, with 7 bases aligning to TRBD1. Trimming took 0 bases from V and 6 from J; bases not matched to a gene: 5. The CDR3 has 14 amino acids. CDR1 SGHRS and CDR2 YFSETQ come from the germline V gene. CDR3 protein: CASSLDRGRKTQYF. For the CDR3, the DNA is TGCGCCAGCAGCTTGGACAGGGGCCGGAAGACCCAGTACTTC.